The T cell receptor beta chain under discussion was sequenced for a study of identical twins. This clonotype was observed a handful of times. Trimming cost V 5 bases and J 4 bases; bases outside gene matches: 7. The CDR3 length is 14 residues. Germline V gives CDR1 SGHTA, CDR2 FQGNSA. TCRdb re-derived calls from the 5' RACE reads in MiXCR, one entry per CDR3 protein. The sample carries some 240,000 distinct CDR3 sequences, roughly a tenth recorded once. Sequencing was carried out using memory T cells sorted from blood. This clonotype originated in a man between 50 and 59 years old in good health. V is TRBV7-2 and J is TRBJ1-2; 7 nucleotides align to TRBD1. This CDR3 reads CASSAQGQGYGYTF. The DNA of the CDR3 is TGTGCCAGCAGCGCACAGGGGCAAGGCTATGGCTACACCTTC.